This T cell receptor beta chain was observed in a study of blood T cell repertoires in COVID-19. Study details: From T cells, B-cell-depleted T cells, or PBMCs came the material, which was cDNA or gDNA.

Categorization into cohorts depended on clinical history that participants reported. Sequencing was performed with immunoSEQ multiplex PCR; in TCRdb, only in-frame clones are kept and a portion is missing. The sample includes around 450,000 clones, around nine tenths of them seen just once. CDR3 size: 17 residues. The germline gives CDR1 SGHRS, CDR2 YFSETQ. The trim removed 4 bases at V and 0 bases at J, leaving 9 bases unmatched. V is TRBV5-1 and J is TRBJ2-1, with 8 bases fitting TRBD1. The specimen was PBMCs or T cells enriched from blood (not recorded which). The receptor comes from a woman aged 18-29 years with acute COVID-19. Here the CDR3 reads CASSTNRGSHSYNEQFF. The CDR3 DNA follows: TGCGCCAGCAGCACAAACAGGGGGTCCCACTCCTACAATGAGCAGTTCTTC.